The source of this T cell receptor beta chain is a study of T cell changes during pregnancy in multiple sclerosis. TCRdb's table, derived via immunoSEQ multiplex PCR, lists solely in-frame clones and lacks some. The repertoire holds tens of thousands of clones, approximately 90% seen once, with approximately 0.4% in the top ten. The origin of this receptor is a female donor with multiple sclerosis, enrolled in a pregnancy study. The material sequenced was CD4+ T cells from peripheral blood mononuclear cells, taken before pregnancy.

The CDR3 DNA sequence: TGTGCCAGTAGTGGCTCTGGGCGGGGAGTCTCCTACGAGCAGTACTTC. Encoded protein: CASSGSGRGVSYEQYF. V and J are TRBV19 and TRBJ2-7, with D tentatively TRBD2 (6 bases). The CDR3 runs to 16 residues. The germline CDR1 and CDR2 sequences are LNHDA and SQIVND (reference sequence). V lost 5 bases and J 0 bases, leaving 17 bases between the germline ends.